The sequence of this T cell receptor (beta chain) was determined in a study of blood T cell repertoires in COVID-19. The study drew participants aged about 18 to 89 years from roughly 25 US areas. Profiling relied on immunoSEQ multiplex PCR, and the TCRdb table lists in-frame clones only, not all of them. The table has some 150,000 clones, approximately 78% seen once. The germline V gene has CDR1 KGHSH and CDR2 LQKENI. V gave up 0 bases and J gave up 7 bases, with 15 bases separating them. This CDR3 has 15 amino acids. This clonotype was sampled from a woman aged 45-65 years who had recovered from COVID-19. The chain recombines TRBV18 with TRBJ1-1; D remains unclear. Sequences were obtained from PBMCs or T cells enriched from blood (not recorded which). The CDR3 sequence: CASSPPGNLKGEAFF. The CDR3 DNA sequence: TGTGCCAGCTCACCACCGGGCAACCTAAAAGGTGAAGCTTTCTTT.